This T cell receptor (beta chain) was recorded in a study of radiation and T cells in renal cell carcinoma. Study results and caveats: Pretreatment tumor biopsies were lacking, so baseline clonotypes are unknown.

This clone was seen just once. Its antigen remains unidentified. Time point: baseline pretreatment blood. Treatment here: 15 Gy SBRT to primary tumor, nephrectomy 4 weeks later. The CDR3 runs to 13 residues. V shed 6 bases and J shed 15 bases, with 18 bases lying between them. Germline CDR1 reads LNHDA; CDR2 reads SQIVND (reference sequence). The method was immunoSEQ multiplex PCR; TCRdb's version includes in-frame clones alone and lacks a portion of them. The sample consists of about 59,000 clones, 65% to 80% of them appearing once. This chain links TRBV19 with TRBJ1-6, with TRBD1 as a possible D gene (5 bases). The sample in question was blood, obtained from a patient whose treatment included radiotherapy and nephrectomy. This TCR was sampled from a man aged 55 to 70 with renal cell carcinoma. In nucleotides, the CDR3 is TGTGCCAGTAGGCAGAGTGGGGACTTCGTCCTCCACTTT. Protein product: CASRQSGDFVLHF.